Presented here are 30 T cell receptor beta chains from one specimen sequenced in a study of T-cell reconstitution after alpha-beta-depleted transplantation in children (dated by TCRdb to between 2015 and 2016). Library preparation was by PCR. TCRdb names Illumina HiSeq 2500 as the instrument used. TCR libraries were prepared with molecular barcoding, using unique molecular identifiers to normalize TCRbeta repertoire quantification. The public sequencing data were trimmed at Q25 with fastp and processed into clonotypes with MiXCR by TCRdb, which kept only in-frame beta chains. Identical CDR3 proteins give one entry, which carries the most common genes and DNA. The sample records 3,300 or so distinct CDR3 sequences, roughly a fifth of which are singletons. About 25% of the sample belongs to the ten largest clones. Reading the label with the study, this specimen's time point is: day 60 (about 2 months) after transplantation. This specimen's treatment or condition label, interpreted: allogeneic hematopoietic cell transplantation with graft depleted of TCRalphabeta T cells and CD19 B cells.

This specimen was PBMCs, mostly from graft donor cells, taken 60 days after TCRalphabeta/CD19-depleted stem cell transplant. The source is a male patient between 2 and 10 years old who had a stem cell transplant for acute lymphoblastic leukemia, so the T cells may come from the graft donor.

This clonotype is deemed medium-sized. This rearrangement joins TRBV28 to TRBJ2-7; 8 bases line up with TRBD1. The CDR3 spans 14 residues. V was pared by 6 bases and J by 3 bases, with 7 bases of the junction left unmatched. The V gene's germline CDR1 is MDHEN and CDR2 SYDVKM. For the CDR3, the DNA is TGTGCCAGCAGGCCGGGACAGGACATCTACGAGCAGTACTTC. As protein: CASRPGQDIYEQYF.

This clonotype was recorded at least ten times. In DNA form, the CDR3 reads TGTGCCAGCAGGCTGACAGGGGGCTTGAACACTGAAGCTTTCTTT. As protein: CASRLTGGLNTEAFF. The genes are TRBV28 and TRBJ1-1; TRBD1 matches 10 bases. The junction had 4 bases not matched to a gene; V was cut back by 6 bases and J by 0 bases. This CDR3 has 15 amino acids. Germline V gives CDR1 MDHEN, CDR2 SYDVKM.

In this sample, this clonotype turned up many times. The chain joins TRBV29-1 to TRBJ2-7, with 9 nucleotides matching TRBD2. V lost 7 bases, J lost 4 bases, and 11 bases stayed unmatched. CDR1 and CDR2 from the germline V gene are SQVTM and ANQGSEA. There are 14 residues in the CDR3. The CDR3 DNA is TGCAGCGCCGACCAGGGGACTAGCTTGTACGAGCAGTACTTC. Its translation: CSADQGTSLYEQYF.

This clonotype qualifies as medium-sized (0.01 to 0.1%). DNA for the CDR3: TGTGCCAGCAGTTTACCTGGGACCCAGTACTTC. Its translation: CASSLPGTQYF. This chain uses TRBV28 with TRBJ2-5; D remains ambiguous. Germline V gene sequence: CDR1 MDHEN, CDR2 SYDVKM. V shed 2 bases and J shed 7 bases, with 5 bases lying between them. The CDR3 totals 11 residues. The full variable domain, completed using reference TRBV28 and TRBJ2-5, is DVKVTQSSRYLVKRTGEKVFLECVQDMDHENMFWYRQDPGLGLRLIYFSYDVKMKEKGDIPEGYSVSREKKERFSLILESASTNQTSMYLCASSLPGTQYFGPGTRLLVL.

Judged by abundance, this clonotype is medium-sized (0.01 to 0.1%). This chain uses TRBV6-2 or TRBV6-3 with TRBJ2-7; D remains unclear. CDR3 length: 12 residues. Trimming shortened V by 6 bases and J by 3 bases, and 9 bases separated the two germline ends. The germline V gene has CDR1 MNHEY and CDR2 SVGEGT. DNA for the CDR3: TGTGCCAGCAGCCAAGTGGGCTACGAGCAGTACTTC. Amino acids: CASSQVGYEQYF.

The table lists this clonotype with many counts. The V call is TRBV28, the J call TRBJ1-4; 8 bases fit TRBD1. This CDR3 has 13 amino acids. The V segment lost 6 bases and the J segment 12 bases; nucleotides outside the gene matches: 9. Germline V gene data show CDR1 as MDHEN and CDR2 as SYDVKM. CDR3 sequence: CASRPGPTGELFF. DNA for the CDR3: TGTGCCAGCAGGCCCGGCCCGACAGGGGAACTGTTTTTT. Full variable domain (rest looked up from reference TRBV28 and TRBJ1-4): DVKVTQSSRYLVKRTGEKVFLECVQDMDHENMFWYRQDPGLGLRLIYFSYDVKMKEKGDIPEGYSVSREKKERFSLILESASTNQTSMYLCASRPGPTGELFFGSGTQLSVL.

Ten or more counts support this clonotype. V usage is TRBV7-9 and J usage is TRBJ1-4; 8 nucleotides line up with TRBD1. The CDR3 runs 15 residues. Germline values: CDR1 SEHNR, CDR2 FQNEAQ (reference sequence). V shed 4 bases and J 7 bases; nucleotides not matched to a gene: 8. The CDR3 bases are TGTGCCAGCAGCTCCTGGACAGGGCGGGGTGAAAAACTGTTTTTT. It specifies CASSSWTGRGEKLFF.

This clonotype occurred once. V gene TRBV7-2 combines with J gene TRBJ1-6; D is uncertain. This CDR3 has 15 amino acids. V lost 5 bases and J 13 bases, leaving 21 bases between the germline ends. Per the germline V gene, CDR1 is SGHTA and CDR2 is FQGNSA. The CDR3 reads CASSPFGRPGSPLHF. CDR3 nucleotides: TGTGCCAGCAGCCCCTTTGGGAGGCCAGGTTCTCCCCTCCACTTT. Combining the CDR3 with reference TRBV7-2 and TRBJ1-6 gives the whole variable domain GAGVSQSPSNKVTEKGKDVELRCDPISGHTALYWYRQSLGQGLEFLIYFQGNSAPDKSGLPSDRFSAERTGGSVSTLTIQRTQQEDSAVYLCASSPFGRPGSPLHFGNGTRLTVT.

This clonotype is large in the sample. Here the CDR3 DNA reads TGTGCCAGCAACACCGGACTAGCGGGAGAGAGTAACACCGGGGAGCTGTTTTTT. This codes for CASNTGLAGESNTGELFF. The J gene is TRBJ2-2, the V gene TRBV5-4; 13 nucleotides match TRBD2. This CDR3 spans 18 amino acids. Per the germline V gene, CDR1 is SGHNT and CDR2 is YYREEE (reference sequence). Unmatched junction bases numbered 10, after V lost 6 bases and J lost 2 bases.

This clonotype appeared once. This rearrangement joins TRBV5-4 to TRBJ2-7; D not certain. The V gene lost 2 bases and the J gene lost 7 bases, with 1 base spanning the gap. CDR1 and CDR2 from the germline V gene are SGHNT and YYREEE (reference sequence). The length of the CDR3 is 9 residues. Written as DNA, the CDR3 is TGTGCCAGCAGCTTTGAGCAGTACTTC. Translated: CASSFEQYF. Looking up the rest from reference TRBV5-4 and TRBJ2-7 gives the full variable domain: ETGVTQSPTHLIKTRGQQVTLRCSSQSGHNTVSWYQQALGQGPQFIFQYYREEENGRGNFPPRFSGLQFPNYSSELNVNALELDDSALYLCASSFEQYFGPGTRLTVT.

This clonotype is medium-sized (0.01 to 0.1%) within its sample. This chain connects TRBV25-1 to TRBJ1-1, with TRBD1 matching over 10 bases. Germline CDR1 and CDR2: MGHDK and SYGVNS. Losses at the gene ends were 7 bases for V and 4 bases for J; bases not matched to a gene: 6. The CDR3 contains 14 residues. CDR3 in DNA: TGTGCCAGCATCCCCGACAGGGGGCTCACTGAAGCTTTCTTT. It specifies CASIPDRGLTEAFF.

The table lists this clonotype with many counts. This sequence joins TRBV9 and TRBJ2-7; 8 bases align to TRBD1. Germline-derived CDR1 and CDR2 are SGDLS and YYNGEE. V dropped 1 base and J dropped 4; count of bases not matched to a gene: 7. This CDR3 region has 15 residues. This chain's CDR3 is CASSVSPGGAYEQYF. DNA of the CDR3: TGTGCCAGCAGCGTATCGCCAGGGGGCGCGTACGAGCAGTACTTC.

This clonotype has at least ten counts. The rearrangement uses TRBV5-8 and TRBJ2-3; weak D call: TRBD2 (6 bases). The V end lost 4 bases, the J end lost 4 bases, and 19 bases lay between the germline ends. Germline V lookup: CDR1 SGHTS, CDR2 YDEGEE. The CDR3 spans 16 residues. CDR3 sequence (DNA): TGTGCCAGCAGCGACCGGGAGCTATTAGGGGCAGATACGCAGTATTTT. Residues: CASSDRELLGADTQYF. Full variable domain (outside the CDR3, taken from reference TRBV5-8 and TRBJ2-3): EAGVTQSPTHLIKTRGQQATLRCSPISGHTSVYWYQQALGLGLQFLLWYDEGEERNRGNFPPRFSGRQFPNYSSELNVNALELEDSALYLCASSDRELLGADTQYFGPGTRLTVL.

The rearrangement uses TRBV28 and TRBJ2-5; TRBD1 might be the D (5 bases). The CDR3 extends over 14 amino acids. Germline lookup yields CDR1 MDHEN and CDR2 SYDVKM. Trimming stripped 5 bases from V and 4 bases from J, with 14 bases between. CDR3 residues: CASSHQGEVETQYF. In DNA form, the CDR3 reads TGTGCCAGCAGTCACCAGGGTGAGGTAGAGACCCAGTACTTC.

In its sample, this clonotype was seen many times. The V and J genes are TRBV19 and TRBJ2-1, with D unclear. Trimming left V 5 bases short and J 4 bases short, with 12 bases between. The germline gives CDR1 LNHDA, CDR2 SQIVND (reference sequence). CDR3 length equals 14 residues. The CDR3 sequence: CASSLLHSYNEQFF. In nucleotides, the CDR3 is TGTGCCAGTAGTCTTCTTCACTCTTACAATGAGCAGTTCTTC.

This clonotype is judged medium-sized. The chain uses TRBV7-3 and TRBJ1-5; D might be TRBD1 (6 bases). The germline gives CDR1 SGHTA, CDR2 FQGTGA. V was shortened by 4 bases and J by 3 bases, with 13 bases between the two germline ends. This CDR3 region has 15 residues. The CDR3 is CASSSHRVTNQPQHF. CDR3 bases: TGTGCCAGCAGCTCCCACAGGGTTACCAATCAGCCCCAGCATTTT.

V gene TRBV23-1 combines with J gene TRBJ2-2; TRBD1 agrees at 10 bases. TRBV23-1 is labeled an ORF, and its function is uncertain. V lost 6 bases, J lost 5 bases, and 6 bases stayed unmatched. The CDR3 runs to 15 residues. This CDR3 reads CASRIDRGPTGELFF. In DNA form, the CDR3 reads TGCGCCAGCAGGATCGACAGGGGGCCGACCGGGGAGCTGTTTTTT.

This clonotype was detected many times. The V gene is TRBV5-4, the J gene TRBJ2-3, with TRBD2 matching 9 bases. CDR3 size: 19 residues. V was clipped by 3 bases and J by 0 bases; unmatched bases: 14. CDR1 SGHNT and CDR2 YYREEE come from the germline V gene (reference sequence). The CDR3 DNA reads as TGTGCCAGCAGCTCCGGGAGGACTAGCGATGTTACTAGCACAGATACGCAGTATTTT. This translates into CASSSGRTSDVTSTDTQYF.

This clonotype is termed medium-sized (0.01 to 0.1%). J is TRBJ2-7 and V is TRBV20-1; 8 nucleotides match TRBD2. V was pared by 4 bases and J by 6 bases, with 14 bases of the junction left unmatched. The CDR3 has 15 residues. Germline V lookup: CDR1 DFQATT, CDR2 SNEGSKA (reference sequence). The CDR3 DNA follows: TGCAGTGCTACACTCCCTTCGGGAGGGCCCTCCGAGCAGTACTTC. Translating it yields CSATLPSGGPSEQYF.

This clonotype is large (0.1 to 1%) within its sample. The chain has TRBV6-1 and TRBJ1-1; the D gene is possibly TRBD1 (5 bases). The germline V and J ends were trimmed by 4 bases and 0 bases, with 18 bases remaining between them. CDR3 length: 17 amino acids. Germline CDR1 is MNHNS and CDR2 is SASEGT. The CDR3 protein is CASSGGWGPPMNTEAFF. In DNA, the CDR3 is TGTGCCAGCAGTGGCGGGTGGGGCCCACCAATGAACACTGAAGCTTTCTTT.

This sequence joins TRBV20-1 and TRBJ2-7, with 7 bases matching TRBD1. Trimming at V came to 1 base and at J to 2 bases, leaving 5 bases not matched to a gene. The CDR3 totals 14 residues. The germline gives CDR1 DFQATT, CDR2 SNEGSKA (reference sequence). In DNA form, the CDR3 reads TGCAGTGCTAGAGGGGACAGATTCCCCTACGAGCAGTACTTC. Translating gives CSARGDRFPYEQYF.

By share of the sample, this clonotype is medium-sized. Here the CDR3 DNA reads TGCGCCAGCAGCAGAGGGGGGCATGATGGCTACACCTTC. Its translation: CASSRGGHDGYTF. The gene calls are TRBV5-1 and TRBJ1-2; D possibly corresponds to TRBD1 (6 bases). The V end lost 4 bases, the J end lost 6 bases, and 13 bases lay between the germline ends. Germline V gene sequence: CDR1 SGHRS, CDR2 YFSETQ. The CDR3 spans 13 residues.

This clonotype was seen at least ten times. The gene calls are TRBV24-1 and TRBJ2-1, with 14 bases that match TRBD2. The V and J ends lost 4 bases and 5 bases, in that order; junction bases with no gene match: 3. In germline, CDR1 is KGHDR, CDR2 SFDVKD. The CDR3 is 16 residues long. CDR3 amino acids: CATSDVGLAGDNEQFF. DNA for the CDR3: TGTGCCACCAGTGACGTGGGACTAGCGGGAGACAATGAGCAGTTCTTC.

The gene calls are TRBV4-2 and TRBJ2-3, with 9 bases matching TRBD2. Germline values: CDR1 LGHNA, CDR2 YNFKEQ. The CDR3 contains 19 residues. The J segment lost 0 bases and the V segment lost 10 bases, leaving 20 bases of the junction unmatched. CDR3 sequence (DNA): TGTGCCATGAGCCCTGGGAGGACTAGCGATGTTACTAGCACAGATACGCAGTATTTT. Residues: CAMSPGRTSDVTSTDTQYF.

Remarks on this clonotype: One junction end disagrees with the germline gene, perhaps due to a read error. The chain employs TRBV5-6 and TRBJ2-1; 10 nucleotides line up with TRBD2. There are 17 residues in the CDR3. Germline-derived CDR1 and CDR2 are SGHDT and YYEEEE. The CDR3 nucleotides are TGTGCCAGGAGCTCCGGGCTAGCGGGAGATATCGACAATGAGCAGTTCTTC. It is translated as CARSSGLAGDIDNEQFF.

This clonotype is termed medium-sized. The chain recombines TRBV7-6 with TRBJ2-5; no clear D. The germline CDR1 and CDR2 sequences are SGHVS and FNYEAQ. CDR3 length equals 12 residues. Trimming cost V 1 base and J 7 bases, with 7 bases left between them. The CDR3 coding sequence is TGTGCCAGCAGCTTAGACTTCGGGACCCAGTACTTC. Encoded protein: CASSLDFGTQYF. The full variable domain, its missing parts supplied by reference TRBV7-6 and TRBJ2-5, is GAGVSQSPRYKVTKRGQDVALRCDPISGHVSLYWYRQALGQGPEFLTYFNYEAQQDKSGLPNDRFSAERPEGSISTLTIQRTEQRDSAMYRCASSLDFGTQYFGPGTRLLVL.

This clonotype came up many times. V gene TRBV20-1 combines with J gene TRBJ2-7, with 11 bases matching TRBD1. Germline CDR1 is DFQATT and CDR2 is SNEGSKA (reference sequence). The CDR3 length is 14 residues. Losses at the gene ends were 3 bases for V and 7 bases for J; bases not matched to a gene: 8. DNA for the CDR3: TGCAGTGCTAGGCGGGGGACAGGGGGGTGGGAGCAGTACTTC. Protein product: CSARRGTGGWEQYF.

The chain has TRBV7-9 and TRBJ1-1; 11 bases match TRBD1. Germline V gene lookup returns CDR1 SEHNR and CDR2 FQNEAQ (reference sequence). J gave up 4 bases and V 5 bases, and 6 bases lay outside the gene matches. This CDR3 region has 15 residues. This chain's CDR3 is CASSGQGARGTEAFF. The CDR3 DNA sequence: TGTGCCAGCAGCGGACAGGGGGCGCGAGGCACTGAAGCTTTCTTT. The whole variable domain, remainder taken from reference TRBV7-9 and TRBJ1-1, is DTGVSQNPRHKITKRGQNVTFRCDPISEHNRLYWYRQTLGQGPEFLTYFQNEAQLEKSRLLSDRFSAERPKGSFSTLEIQRTEQGDSAMYLCASSGQGARGTEAFFGQGTRLTVV.

By share, this clonotype counts as medium-sized. The gene calls are TRBV6-5 and TRBJ2-1; no definite D call. Germline CDR1 is MNHEY and CDR2 is SVGAGI. The CDR3 has 14 residues. Trimming removed 5 bases from V and 2 bases from J, with 10 bases in between. CDR3 sequence (DNA): TGTGCCAGCAGTCCTCGTGGAGCCTACAATGAGCAGTTCTTC. It codes for CASSPRGAYNEQFF.

This clonotype was observed at least ten times. The J gene is TRBJ1-4, the V gene TRBV20-1; D is possibly TRBD1 (5 bases). The V end lost 6 bases, the J end lost 7 bases, and 21 bases lay between the germline ends. This CDR3 has 15 amino acids. Germline CDR1 DFQATT, CDR2 SNEGSKA (reference sequence). Written as DNA, the CDR3 is TGCAGTGCCACCAAATGGGAACATGGGGGTGAAAAACTGTTTTTT. This gives the protein CSATKWEHGGEKLFF.